A selection of T cell receptor beta chains follows, all from one sample in a study of blood T cell repertoires in COVID-19. TCRdb's table, derived via immunoSEQ multiplex PCR, lists solely in-frame clones and lacks some. The repertoire consists of 250,000 to 300,000 clones, with over 75% occurring once and the leading ten covering approximately 1.2%. Specimen: PBMCs or T cells enriched from blood (not recorded which). All receptors derive from a woman in her 30s who had recovered from COVID-19. Both conserved end residues are part of each CDR3. Each record gives: V gene, J gene, clone size, D gene, CDR3 DNA, CDR3 protein. A D gene is named only where the DNA matches it firmly. A clone size is listed for some rows: how often the clone was seen (once, few, many), or a class if it is expanded.

v_gene: TRBV4-3
j_gene: TRBJ2-1
abundance: -
d_gene: TRBD2
CDR3nt: TGCGCCAGCAGCCAAGGAGCTACCGGGACTAGCGGGATGGGGGCTAGATACAATGAGCAGTTCTTC
CDR3aa: CASSQGATGTSGMGARYNEQFF

v_gene: TRBV4-1
j_gene: TRBJ1-3
abundance: -
d_gene: TRBD1
CDR3nt: TGCGCCAGCAGCCTAGGACAGGGGGCTGGAAACACCATATATTTT
CDR3aa: CASSLGQGAGNTIYF

v_gene: TRBV15
j_gene: TRBJ2-2
abundance: -
d_gene: -
CDR3nt: TGTGCCACCAGCCCCCAGACAGCGAACACCGGGGAGCTGTTTTTT
CDR3aa: CATSPQTANTGELFF

v_gene: TRBV29-1
j_gene: TRBJ2-5
abundance: -
d_gene: -
CDR3nt: TGCAGCGTTCGGGACTACCAAGAGACCCAGTACTTC
CDR3aa: CSVRDYQETQYF

v_gene: TRBV7-9
j_gene: TRBJ2-7
abundance: -
d_gene: -
CDR3nt: TGTGCCAGCAGCTCGGAGGGGCGCGAGCAGTACTTC
CDR3aa: CASSSEGREQYF

v_gene: TRBV7-3
j_gene: TRBJ1-2
abundance: -
d_gene: -
CDR3nt: TGTGCCAGCAGCTTAGCTCTGGGAGACGGGGGCTACACCTTC
CDR3aa: CASSLALGDGGYTF

v_gene: TRBV7-9
j_gene: TRBJ1-5
abundance: -
d_gene: TRBD1
CDR3nt: TGTGCCAGCAGCCGTGATGACAGGGACAATCAGCCCCAGCATTTT
CDR3aa: CASSRDDRDNQPQHF

v_gene: TRBV9
j_gene: TRBJ2-2
abundance: -
d_gene: TRBD2
CDR3nt: TGTGCCAGCAGCGTTCGAGGTGGGACTACGAACACCGGGGAGCTGTTTTTT
CDR3aa: CASSVRGGTTNTGELFF

v_gene: TRBV5-8
j_gene: TRBJ2-1
abundance: -
d_gene: -
CDR3nt: TGTGCCAGCAGCTTGGGGCACCTCACCTACAATGAGCAGTTCTTC
CDR3aa: CASSLGHLTYNEQFF

v_gene: TRBV4-3
j_gene: TRBJ1-4
abundance: once
d_gene: -
CDR3nt: TGCGCCAGCAGCCAAGATCGAGAACTGTTTTTT
CDR3aa: CASSQDRELFF

v_gene: TRBV5-6
j_gene: TRBJ2-1
abundance: -
d_gene: -
CDR3nt: TGTGCCAGCAGCCGAGGGAGTGGGTACAATGAGCAGTTCTTC
CDR3aa: CASSRGSGYNEQFF

v_gene: TRBV5-6
j_gene: TRBJ2-7
abundance: once
d_gene: -
CDR3nt: TGTGCCAGCAGCACAAGGGACATAGACGAGCAGTACTTC
CDR3aa: CASSTRDIDEQYF

v_gene: TRBV18
j_gene: TRBJ1-1
abundance: once
d_gene: TRBD1
CDR3nt: TGTGCCAGCTCACCCCGGGACAGGGGGCGATCTGAAGCTTTCTTT
CDR3aa: CASSPRDRGRSEAFF

v_gene: TRBV29-1
j_gene: TRBJ2-7
abundance: few
d_gene: TRBD1
CDR3nt: TGCAGCGCCCGGGACAGGGTAACCTACGAGCAGTACTTC
CDR3aa: CSARDRVTYEQYF

v_gene: TRBV18
j_gene: TRBJ2-7
abundance: -
d_gene: TRBD2
CDR3nt: TGTGCCAGCTCACTCGGACTAGCGCCTACTGGGCGGCAGTACTTC
CDR3aa: CASSLGLAPTGRQYF

v_gene: TRBV6-2/TRBV6-3
j_gene: TRBJ1-5
abundance: -
d_gene: TRBD1
CDR3nt: TGTGCCAGCAGTTTAGGGACAGGGGGAAATCAGCCCCAGCATTTT
CDR3aa: CASSLGTGGNQPQHF